This section outlines one T cell receptor (beta chain) sequence together with its context. Its antigen is still unknown. The CDR3 is 15 residues long. The V and J ends lost 0 bases and 9 bases, in that order; junction bases with no gene match: 10. Germline assignment: CDR1 SGHAT and CDR2 FQNNGV. The sample originates from a study of shared clonotypes between healthy human individuals. Naive CD8 cells lacked CD45RO and underwent positive selection for CCR7, leaving out terminally differentiated effector memory CD45RA+ cells. Using roughly 200 ng DNA, 30,000 or so T cell genomes, the sorted-subset replicate PCRs were run. In the authors' methods: ImmunoSEQ supplied junction-only sequences lacking quality scores, so filtering was different. TCRdb's copy holds only in-frame clones and misses some; the assay was immunoSEQ multiplex PCR. V and J calls and clone size are those listed in that table; D and trimming were worked out from the DNA. The sample has about 700,000 clones, about 90% seen once.

Study observations and caveats: An anticipated effect of sequencing depth on clonotype sharing among donors was recognized.

This rearrangement joins TRBV11-2 to TRBJ1-1, with 7 positions matching TRBD1. Input material: naive CD8+ T cells sorted from blood. The TCR originated in a man aged 25 to 40 in good health. CDR3 loop: CASSLEGVGGGKAFF. The DNA of the CDR3 is TGTGCCAGCAGCTTAGAAGGGGTCGGAGGGGGCAAAGCTTTCTTT.